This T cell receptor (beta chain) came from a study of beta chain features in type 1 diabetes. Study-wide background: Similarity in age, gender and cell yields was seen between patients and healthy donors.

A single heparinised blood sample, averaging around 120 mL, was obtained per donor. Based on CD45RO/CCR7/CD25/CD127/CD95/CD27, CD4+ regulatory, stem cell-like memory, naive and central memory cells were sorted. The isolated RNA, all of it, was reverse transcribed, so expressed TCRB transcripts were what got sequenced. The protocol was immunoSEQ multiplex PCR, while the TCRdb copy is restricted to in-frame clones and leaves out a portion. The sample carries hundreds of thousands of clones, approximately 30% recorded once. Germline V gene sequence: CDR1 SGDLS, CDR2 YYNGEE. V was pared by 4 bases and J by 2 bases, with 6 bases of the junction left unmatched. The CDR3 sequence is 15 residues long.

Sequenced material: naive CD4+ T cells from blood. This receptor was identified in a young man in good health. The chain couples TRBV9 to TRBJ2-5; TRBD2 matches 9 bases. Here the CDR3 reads CASSSGLAFQETQYF. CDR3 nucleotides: TGTGCCAGCAGCTCCGGACTAGCGTTTCAAGAGACCCAGTACTTC.